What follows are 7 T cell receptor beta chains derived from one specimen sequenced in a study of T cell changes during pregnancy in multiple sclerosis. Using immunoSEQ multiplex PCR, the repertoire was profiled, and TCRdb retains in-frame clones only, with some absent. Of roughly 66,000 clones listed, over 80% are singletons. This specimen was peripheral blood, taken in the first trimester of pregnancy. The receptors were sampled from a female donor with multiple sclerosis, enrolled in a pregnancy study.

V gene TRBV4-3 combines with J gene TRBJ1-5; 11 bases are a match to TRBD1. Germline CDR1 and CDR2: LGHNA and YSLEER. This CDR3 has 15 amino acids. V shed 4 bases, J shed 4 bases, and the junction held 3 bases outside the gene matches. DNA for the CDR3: TGCGCCAGCAGCCCGGACAGGGGGCGTAATCAGCCCCAGCATTTT. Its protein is CASSPDRGRNQPQHF.

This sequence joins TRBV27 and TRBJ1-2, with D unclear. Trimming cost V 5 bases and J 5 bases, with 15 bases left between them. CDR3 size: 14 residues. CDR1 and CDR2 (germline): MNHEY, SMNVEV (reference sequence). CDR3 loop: CASSNRRVGYGYTF. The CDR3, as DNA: TGTGCCAGCAGTAATAGGAGGGTAGGGTATGGCTACACCTTC.

The DNA for the CDR3 is TGTGCCTGGAGTGTCGGGGCGGGAGGGGTCAACGAGCAGTACTTC. Encoded protein: CAWSVGAGGVNEQYF. The rearrangement joins TRBV30 to TRBJ2-5; TRBD2 matches at 9 bases. The J call could be wrong; TRBJ2-7 is a better fit for the DNA end. This CDR3 spans 15 amino acids. Per germline, CDR1 GTSNPN and CDR2 SVGIG (reference sequence).

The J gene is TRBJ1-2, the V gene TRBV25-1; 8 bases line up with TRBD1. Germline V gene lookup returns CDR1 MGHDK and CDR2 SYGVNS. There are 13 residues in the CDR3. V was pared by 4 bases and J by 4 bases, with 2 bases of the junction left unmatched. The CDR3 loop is CASSADRVYGYTF. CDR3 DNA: TGTGCCAGCAGTGCGGACAGGGTCTATGGCTACACCTTC.

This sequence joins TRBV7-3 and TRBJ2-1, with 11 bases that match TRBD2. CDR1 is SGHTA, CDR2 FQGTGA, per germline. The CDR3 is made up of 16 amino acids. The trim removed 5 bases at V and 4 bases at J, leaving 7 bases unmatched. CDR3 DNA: TGTGCCAGCAGCGAACATAGCGGGAGGGTATACAATGAGCAGTTCTTC. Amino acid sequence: CASSEHSGRVYNEQFF.

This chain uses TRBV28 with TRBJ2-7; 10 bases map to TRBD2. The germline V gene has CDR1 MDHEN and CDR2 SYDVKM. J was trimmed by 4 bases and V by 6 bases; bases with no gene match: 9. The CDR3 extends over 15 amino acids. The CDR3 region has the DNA TGTGCCAGCAGATCGGGACTAGCGAGATTTTACGAGCAGTACTTC. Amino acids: CASRSGLARFYEQYF.

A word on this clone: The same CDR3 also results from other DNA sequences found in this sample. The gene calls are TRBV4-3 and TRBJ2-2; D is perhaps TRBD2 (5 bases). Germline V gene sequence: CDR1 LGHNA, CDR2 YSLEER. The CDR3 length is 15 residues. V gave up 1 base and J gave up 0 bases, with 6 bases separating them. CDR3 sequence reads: CASSQGTANTGELFF. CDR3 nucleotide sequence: TGCGCCAGCAGCCAAGGGACTGCGAACACCGGGGAGCTGTTTTTT.